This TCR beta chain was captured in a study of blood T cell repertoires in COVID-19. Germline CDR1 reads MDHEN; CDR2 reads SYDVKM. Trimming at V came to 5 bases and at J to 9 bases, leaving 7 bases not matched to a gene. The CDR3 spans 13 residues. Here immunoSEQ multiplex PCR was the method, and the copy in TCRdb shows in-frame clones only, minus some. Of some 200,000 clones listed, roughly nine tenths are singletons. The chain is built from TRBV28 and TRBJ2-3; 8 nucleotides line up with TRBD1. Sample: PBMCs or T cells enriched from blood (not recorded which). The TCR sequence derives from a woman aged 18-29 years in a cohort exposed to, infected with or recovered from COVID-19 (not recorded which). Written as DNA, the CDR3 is TGTGCCAGCAGTGCCGGACAGGGAGTAACGCAGTATTTT. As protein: CASSAGQGVTQYF. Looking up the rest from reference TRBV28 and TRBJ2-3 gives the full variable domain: DVKVTQSSRYLVKRTGEKVFLECVQDMDHENMFWYRQDPGLGLRLIYFSYDVKMKEKGDIPEGYSVSREKKERFSLILESASTNQTSMYLCASSAGQGVTQYFGPGTRLTVL.